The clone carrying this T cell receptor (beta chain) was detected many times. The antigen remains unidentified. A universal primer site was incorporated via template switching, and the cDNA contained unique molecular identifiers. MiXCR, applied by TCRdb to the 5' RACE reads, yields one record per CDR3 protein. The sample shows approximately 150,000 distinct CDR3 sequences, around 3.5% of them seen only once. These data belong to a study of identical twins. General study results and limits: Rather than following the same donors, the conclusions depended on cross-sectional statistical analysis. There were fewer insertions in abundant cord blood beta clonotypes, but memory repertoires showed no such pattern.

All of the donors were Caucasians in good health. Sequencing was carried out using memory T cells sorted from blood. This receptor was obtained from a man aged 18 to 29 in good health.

CDR3: CASSSQMVGNNSPLHF. The CDR3 nucleotides read TGCGCCAGCAGCTCGCAAATGGTGGGCAACAATTCACCCCTCCACTTT. The chain recombines TRBV5-1 with TRBJ1-6; D remains ambiguous. V gave up 3 bases and J gave up 7 bases, with 17 bases separating them. The length of the CDR3 is 16 residues. In germline, CDR1 is SGHRS, CDR2 YFSETQ.